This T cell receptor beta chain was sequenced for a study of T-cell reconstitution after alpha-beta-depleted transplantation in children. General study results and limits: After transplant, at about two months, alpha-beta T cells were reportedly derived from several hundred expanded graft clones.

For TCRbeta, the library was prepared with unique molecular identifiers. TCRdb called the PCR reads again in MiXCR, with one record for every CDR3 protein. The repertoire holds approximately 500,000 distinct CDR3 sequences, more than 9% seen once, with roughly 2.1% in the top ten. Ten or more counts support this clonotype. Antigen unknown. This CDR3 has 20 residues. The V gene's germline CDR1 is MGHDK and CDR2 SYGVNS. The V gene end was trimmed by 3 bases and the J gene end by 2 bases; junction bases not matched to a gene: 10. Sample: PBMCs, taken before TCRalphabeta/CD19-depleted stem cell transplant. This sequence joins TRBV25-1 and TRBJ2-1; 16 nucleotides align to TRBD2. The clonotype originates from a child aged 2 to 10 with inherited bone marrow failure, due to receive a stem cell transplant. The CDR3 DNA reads TGTGCCAGCAGTGATCTACCGGGACTAGCGGGAGGGCCAACCTACAATGAGCAGTTCTTC. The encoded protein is CASSDLPGLAGGPTYNEQFF.